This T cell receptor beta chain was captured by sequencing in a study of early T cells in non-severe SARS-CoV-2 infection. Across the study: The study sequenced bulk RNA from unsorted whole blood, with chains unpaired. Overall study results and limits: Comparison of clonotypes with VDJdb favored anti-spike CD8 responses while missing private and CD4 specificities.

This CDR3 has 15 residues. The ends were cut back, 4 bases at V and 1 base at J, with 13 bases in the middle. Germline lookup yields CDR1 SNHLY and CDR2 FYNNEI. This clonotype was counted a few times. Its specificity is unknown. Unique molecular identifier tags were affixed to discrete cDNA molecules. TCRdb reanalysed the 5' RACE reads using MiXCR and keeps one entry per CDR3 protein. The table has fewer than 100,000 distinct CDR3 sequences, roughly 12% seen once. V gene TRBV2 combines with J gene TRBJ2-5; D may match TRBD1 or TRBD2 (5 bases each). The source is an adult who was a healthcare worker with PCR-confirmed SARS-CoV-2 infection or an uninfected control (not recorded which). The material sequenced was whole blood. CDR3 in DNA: TGTGCCAGCAGTGGTGAGGGGCTGATCCAAGAGACCCAGTACTTC. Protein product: CASSGEGLIQETQYF.